This T cell receptor (beta chain) appears in the sequencing data of a study of cytomegalovirus exposure and HLA in healthy donors. At collection, donors were nominally healthy, but unrecorded immune exposures were probable. This CDR3 has 12 residues. In germline, CDR1 is SGHRS, CDR2 YFSETQ. Trimming pared 0 bases from V and 4 bases from J, leaving 4 bases between. In regard to this clone: As yet, its antigen is unknown.

Points from the study as a whole: Most TCR sequences were seen very rarely across donors, but some public TCRs occurred in many. The likely origin of a cluster of highly shared sequence variants was a sequencing artifact.

Primers for the PCR totalled 60 Vbeta and 13 Jbeta. Per the original methods: Roughly 9.9 million shared chains were among the roughly 78 million unique TCR beta chains that a later analysis counted. Clones were read by immunoSEQ multiplex PCR, and TCRdb kept only the in-frame ones, dropping some. That table is the source of V, J and clone size, and D and trimming were worked out from the DNA. The sample lists roughly 150,000 clones, roughly 80% occurring once. The chain uses TRBV5-1 and TRBJ1-2; D not certain. Sequenced material: PBMCs. This sequence was found in a male donor in good health and CMV-seropositive. DNA of the CDR3: TGCGCCAGCAGCTTGGGTAGCTATGGCTACACCTTC. Protein: CASSLGSYGYTF.